This T cell receptor beta chain was retrieved from a study of OX40 agonist ivuxolimab in advanced cancers. Assay used: immunoSEQ multiplex PCR; TCRdb lists only in-frame clones, some missing. Seen here are roughly 67,000 clones, around 84% observed once, and the top ten hold about 1.6%. The CDR3 runs to 15 residues. Trimming left V 6 bases short and J 5 bases short, with 16 bases between. The germline V gene encodes CDR1 MNHEY and CDR2 SVGAGI. Sampled blood was obtained at baseline, cycle 4 day 1, and cycle 7 day 1. This TCR was recovered from an adult with an advanced solid tumor such as melanoma, head and neck, liver or kidney cancer. This chain connects TRBV6-5 to TRBJ1-4; D might be TRBD1 (6 bases). Sequences were derived from CD4+ or CD8+ T cells sorted from blood, sampled in a trial of the OX40 agonist ivuxolimab. CDR3 in amino acids: CASRDPGARNEKLFF. In nucleotides, the CDR3 is TGTGCCAGCAGGGATCCAGGGGCGCGGAATGAAAAACTGTTTTTT.